These 22 T cell receptor beta chains share one sample of origin, sequenced in a study of technical replicates of blood from several donors (dated by TCRdb to 2015 to 2018). The method was the immunoSEQ multiplex PCR assay. Here the immuneACCESS table is served through TCRdb, limited to in-frame sequences with V and J called. Missing clones are a known gap in these copies; in checked studies unresolved V genes cover under half, and the rest lacks a known reason. Across this sample there are tens of thousands of clones, with just over 95% seen only once. The top ten hold around 0.2% of the sample. The specimen was T cells isolated from PBMCs. The receptors come from a human donor in good health.

The CDR3 nucleotides read TGCGCCAGCAGCTTGGGGGGGGACCTGAACACTGAAGCTTTCTTT. This encodes CASSLGGDLNTEAFF. The genes are TRBV5-1 and TRBJ1-1; perhaps TRBD1 as D (5 bases). V gave up 0 bases and J gave up 0 bases, with 9 bases separating them. The CDR3 totals 15 residues. CDR1 and CDR2 from the germline V gene are SGHRS and YFSETQ.

The chain joins TRBV25-1 to TRBJ1-6; D remains ambiguous. Trimming left V 6 bases short and J 0 bases short, with 9 bases between. The CDR3 loop spans 15 amino acids. Per the germline V gene, CDR1 is MGHDK and CDR2 is SYGVNS. Here the CDR3 reads CASSRGSSYNSPLHF. CDR3 bases: TGTGCCAGCAGCCGCGGGAGCTCCTATAATTCACCCCTCCACTTT.

The chain carries TRBV2 and TRBJ2-1; the D gene is possibly TRBD2 (7 bases). V shed 11 bases and J shed 0 bases, with 26 bases lying between them. The CDR3 sequence is 18 residues long. Germline V gene lookup returns CDR1 SNHLY and CDR2 FYNNEI. The CDR3 loop reads CAGLPGHPAGSSYNEQFF. DNA for the CDR3: TGTGCCGGACTCCCGGGACATCCAGCGGGGAGCTCCTACAATGAGCAGTTCTTC.

The chain joins TRBV11-2 to TRBJ2-7, with D possibly being TRBD2 (6 bases). Germline V gene data show CDR1 as SGHAT and CDR2 as FQNNGV. Trimming cost V 4 bases and J 3 bases, with 16 bases left between them. This CDR3 is built from 15 residues. CDR3 bases: TGTGCCAGCAGCTCTCCTAAGGAGGGGATCTACGAGCAGTACTTC. This encodes CASSSPKEGIYEQYF. Full variable domain (outside the CDR3, taken from reference TRBV11-2 and TRBJ2-7): EAGVAQSPRYKIIEKRQSVAFWCNPISGHATLYWYQQILGQGPKLLIQFQNNGVVDDSQLPKDRFSAERLKGVDSTLKIQPAKLEDSAVYLCASSSPKEGIYEQYFGPGTRLTVT.

This chain joins TRBV19 and TRBJ1-5; D possibly corresponds to TRBD1 (5 bases). Germline V gene lookup returns CDR1 LNHDA and CDR2 SQIVND (reference sequence). CDR3 size: 16 residues. The V end was cut by 2 bases, the J end by 0 bases, with 11 bases between. The CDR3 loop reads CASSIIQGLSNQPQHF. The CDR3 DNA sequence: TGTGCCAGTAGTATAATCCAGGGCCTTAGCAATCAGCCCCAGCATTTT.

V usage is TRBV11-2 and J usage is TRBJ2-1; 10 nucleotides match TRBD2. Per the germline V gene, CDR1 is SGHAT and CDR2 is FQNNGV. V shed 1 base and J 4 bases; nucleotides not matched to a gene: 1. The CDR3 spans 15 residues. CDR3: CASSLGLAGYNEQFF. CDR3 DNA: TGTGCCAGCAGCTTAGGACTAGCGGGTTACAATGAGCAGTTCTTC.

The rearrangement joins TRBV19 to TRBJ2-1; 9 nucleotides align to TRBD2. The junction had 8 bases not matched to a gene; V was cut back by 10 bases and J by 7 bases. The CDR3 consists of 13 residues. CDR1 LNHDA and CDR2 SQIVND come from the germline V gene (reference sequence). CDR3 sequence reads: CATLAGVGNEQFF. In DNA, the CDR3 is TGTGCCACCTTAGCGGGAGTCGGTAATGAGCAGTTCTTC.

The chain has TRBV9 and TRBJ1-4; D is unclear. CDR1 is SGDLS and CDR2 is YYNGEE in the germline V gene. The CDR3 loop spans 15 amino acids. The V end was cut by 3 bases, the J end by 0 bases, with 9 bases between. This CDR3 reads CASSAPSTTNEKLFF. The CDR3 coding sequence is TGTGCCAGCAGCGCCCCCAGTACAACTAATGAAAAACTGTTTTTT.

This chain joins TRBV11-2 and TRBJ1-1; possibly TRBD1 for D (5 bases). V lost 1 base, J lost 10 bases, and 16 bases lay in between. Per the germline V gene, CDR1 is SGHAT and CDR2 is FQNNGV. The CDR3 sequence is 14 residues long. This CDR3 is CASSLVTGWGRAFF. The CDR3 nucleotides read TGTGCCAGCAGCTTAGTTACAGGCTGGGGTCGAGCTTTCTTT.

The rearrangement links TRBV4-1 to TRBJ2-1, with D unclear. This CDR3 has 14 residues. Trimming took 1 base from V and 8 from J, leaving 12 bases between them. Germline V gives CDR1 MGHRA, CDR2 YSYEKL. In nucleotides, the CDR3 is TGCGCCAGCAGCCAAGCTGGCGGTAGTGATGAGCAGTTCTTC. This translates into CASSQAGGSDEQFF.

This clone is a singleton in its sample. The chain carries TRBV15 and TRBJ2-7; TRBD1 matches at 9 bases. Germline lookup yields CDR1 LNHNV and CDR2 YYDKDF (reference sequence). The CDR3 spans 15 residues. J lost 5 bases, V lost 3 bases, and 8 bases had no gene match. In DNA, the CDR3 is TGTGCCACCAGCAGGGGACAGGGCGCCGTGGACGAGCAGTACTTC. This encodes CATSRGQGAVDEQYF.

The chain combines TRBV25-1 with TRBJ2-2, with D maybe TRBD1 (6 bases). Germline V lookup: CDR1 MGHDK, CDR2 SYGVNS. This CDR3 has 12 amino acids. Trimming left V 6 bases short and J 6 bases short, with 8 bases between. As DNA, the CDR3 is TGTGCCAGCAGCAGGGGTGCCGGGGAGCTGTTTTTT. Amino acid sequence: CASSRGAGELFF.

The V call is TRBV27, the J call TRBJ1-2, with 9 positions matching TRBD1. J gave up 6 bases and V 4 bases, and 12 bases lay outside the gene matches. This CDR3 is built from 16 residues. CDR1 is MNHEY and CDR2 is SMNVEV in the germline V gene (reference sequence). CDR3 sequence: CASSSRGDRAYHGYTF. CDR3 coding DNA: TGTGCCAGCAGTTCCCGAGGGGACAGGGCCTACCATGGCTACACCTTC.

This clone was picked up one time. V usage is TRBV4-1 and J usage is TRBJ1-2; the match to TRBD1 covers 9 bases. This CDR3 contains 15 residues. CDR1 is MGHRA, CDR2 YSYEKL, per germline. V was pared by 2 bases and J by 10 bases, with 11 bases of the junction left unmatched. The chain's CDR3 is CASSQPIRDREPYTF. The DNA for the CDR3 is TGCGCCAGCAGCCAACCAATCCGGGACAGGGAGCCCTACACCTTC.

The genes are TRBV11-2 and TRBJ1-4, with unresolved D. This CDR3 contains 13 residues. From germline, CDR1 is SGHAT and CDR2 FQNNGV. V dropped 5 bases and J dropped 7 bases, with 11 bases sitting between them. The CDR3 sequence is CASSQRRAEKLFF. CDR3 coding DNA: TGTGCCAGCAGCCAGAGGCGGGCTGAAAAACTGTTTTTT.

The V gene is TRBV13, the J gene TRBJ2-1; perhaps TRBD2 as D (5 bases). V lost 1 base to trimming and J lost 0 bases, with 28 bases between them. The CDR3 loop spans 22 amino acids. Germline V gene data show CDR1 as PRHDT and CDR2 as FYEKMQ (reference sequence). The CDR3 here is CASSLEGLGLLHKGRSYNEQFF. The CDR3 DNA reads TGTGCCAGCAGCTTAGAAGGACTCGGTTTACTCCACAAGGGCCGCTCCTACAATGAGCAGTTCTTC. The full variable domain, with the rest looked up from reference TRBV13 and TRBJ2-1, is AAGVIQSPRHLIKEKRETATLKCYPIPRHDTVYWYQQGPGQDPQFLISFYEKMQSDKGSIPDRFSAQQFSDYHSELNMSSLELGDSALYFCASSLEGLGLLHKGRSYNEQFFGPGTRLTVL.

The rearrangement links TRBV7-9 to TRBJ2-1; 9 bases align to TRBD2. This CDR3 contains 17 residues. V gave up 1 base and J gave up 8 bases; unmatched junction bases: 12. Per germline, CDR1 SEHNR and CDR2 FQNEAQ (reference sequence). CDR3 loop: CASSLGGRAGGPDEQFF. The CDR3 DNA sequence: TGTGCCAGCAGCTTAGGGGGTAGGGCGGGAGGGCCGGATGAGCAGTTCTTC. The variable domain in full, with the rest retrieved from reference TRBV7-9 and TRBJ2-1, is DTGVSQNPRHKITKRGQNVTFRCDPISEHNRLYWYRQTLGQGPEFLTYFQNEAQLEKSRLLSDRFSAERPKGSFSTLEIQRTEQGDSAMYLCASSLGGRAGGPDEQFFGPGTRLTVL.

The chain combines TRBV2 with TRBJ2-3; no clear D gene. The V gene's germline CDR1 is SNHLY and CDR2 FYNNEI. Deletions cut 6 bases from V and 2 bases from J, with 9 bases between. This CDR3 spans 13 amino acids. The CDR3 sequence is CASSGRHTDTQYF. The CDR3 coding sequence is TGTGCCAGCAGCGGCAGGCACACAGATACGCAGTATTTT.

This chain connects TRBV29-1 to TRBJ2-1; D possibly corresponds to TRBD2 (6 bases). V lost 7 bases and J 6 bases, leaving 19 bases between the germline ends. This CDR3 has 14 amino acids. Germline V gives CDR1 SQVTM, CDR2 ANQGSEA. CDR3 sequence reads: CSEQRGVGGNEQFF. CDR3 DNA sequence: TGCAGCGAACAGCGCGGTGTCGGGGGCAATGAGCAGTTCTTC.

The chain joins TRBV11-3 to TRBJ2-1; 8 nucleotides match TRBD2. Germline V gene lookup returns CDR1 SGHNT and CDR2 YENEEA. The CDR3 length is 15 residues. V shed 5 bases, J shed 6 bases, and the junction held 9 bases outside the gene matches. Here the CDR3 reads CASSPSAGVLNEQFF. In DNA, the CDR3 is TGTGCCAGCAGCCCCTCAGCGGGGGTCCTCAATGAGCAGTTCTTC.

The chain is built from TRBV14 and TRBJ1-2, with D possibly being TRBD1 (6 bases). In germline, CDR1 is SGHDN, CDR2 FVKESK. The CDR3 loop spans 14 amino acids. V lost 4 bases and J lost 4, with 13 bases in between. CDR3 region: CASSPRTDSYGYTF. CDR3 in DNA: TGTGCCAGCAGCCCGCGGACAGACTCCTATGGCTACACCTTC.

This chain joins TRBV15 and TRBJ1-4, with a weak D call TRBD1 (6 bases). This CDR3 has 14 residues. V gave up 4 bases and J gave up 6 bases, with 12 bases separating them. Germline lookup yields CDR1 LNHNV and CDR2 YYDKDF (reference sequence). CDR3 amino acids: CATSTRPGDEKLFF. CDR3 nucleotides: TGTGCCACCAGCACGCGACCAGGGGATGAAAAACTGTTTTTT.